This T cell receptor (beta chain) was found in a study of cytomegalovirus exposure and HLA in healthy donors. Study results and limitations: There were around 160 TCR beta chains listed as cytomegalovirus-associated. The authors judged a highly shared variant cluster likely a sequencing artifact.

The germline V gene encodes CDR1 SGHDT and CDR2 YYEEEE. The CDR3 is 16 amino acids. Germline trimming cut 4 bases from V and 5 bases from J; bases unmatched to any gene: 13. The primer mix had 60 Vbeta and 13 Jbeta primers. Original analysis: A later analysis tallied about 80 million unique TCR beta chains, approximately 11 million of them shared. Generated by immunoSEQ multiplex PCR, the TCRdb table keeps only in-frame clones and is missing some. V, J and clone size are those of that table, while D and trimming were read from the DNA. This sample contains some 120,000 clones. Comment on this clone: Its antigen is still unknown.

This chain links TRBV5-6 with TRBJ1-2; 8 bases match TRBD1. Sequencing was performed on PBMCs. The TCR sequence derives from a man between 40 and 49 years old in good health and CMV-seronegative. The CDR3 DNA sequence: TGTGCCAGCAGCCCGGCGACAGGGGCCCTCCTGTATGGCTACACCTTC. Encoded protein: CASSPATGALLYGYTF.